This T cell receptor beta chain was found in a study of tumor and adjacent non-tumor tissue in lung cancer (dated by TCRdb to 2016 to 2019). The study in broad terms: Patients with adenocarcinoma (approximately 13), squamous cell carcinoma (2) and small cell lung cancer (1) were included in the cohort. The roughly 15 enrolled patients, of whom 10 were men and 5 were women, were aged roughly 30 to 76 years and were diagnosed with TNM stage I to III disease. Sequencing generated a total of 125,075,908 productive TCRbeta reads, averaging about 4.2 million reads per sample. The study compared bulk TCRbeta repertoires between lung tumor tissue and matched distant non-tumor lung tissue from over twelve lung cancer patients. For each patient, one tumor sample and one normal lung sample were taken, giving some 33 paired specimens that underwent TCRbeta CDR3 sequencing.

Study-wide findings and limitations: Peripheral blood was not sequenced, so blood TCRbeta repertoires were not examined in the lung cancer patients of the study. Only approximately 14 patients were included in the cohort, and the need for larger samples and more detailed clinical data was noted by the authors. Neither the sequencing platform nor unique molecular identifiers are mentioned in the methods. A significantly larger cumulative share of the repertoire was made up by the top 100 clones in normal lung than in tumor tissue. TCR diversity was significantly higher in younger patients, and greater tumor TCR diversity was associated with shorter overall survival and shorter disease-free survival. Tumor tissue showed significantly greater TCR diversity (inverse Simpson) than normal lung tissue (approximately 400 vs 170, P = 0.0075, Mann-Whitney U test).

In the case of this clonotype: Its antigen is still unknown. No clone much larger than this one lies a single base away; base qualities are absent.

Bulk unsorted tissue served as the source for RNA extraction, and RNA quality was assessed using a NanoDrop ND-1000 and an Agilent 2100. For the normal lung samples, distant non-tumor tissue was collected more than 3 cm away from the tumor edge. All donors had newly diagnosed lung cancer, had not received prior chemotherapy, and were admitted for thoracic surgery in China between August and November 2014. Anyone who had undergone radiotherapy or chemotherapy before, or who had another cancer at the same time, was left out of the study. Surgical tissue pieces of about 1-2.2 cm3 were preserved in RNAlater solution and were kept at -80 degrees C until use. Ends trimmed: V by 3 bases, J by 9 bases; bases unmatched to a gene: 13. CDR1 SGHAT and CDR2 FQNNGV are derived from the germline V gene. Inclusive of the bounding cysteine and phenylalanine, the CDR3 is 16 residues long. Kept here is only the CDR3 DNA, which spans 48 bases and is read in frame from base 1.

The library relied on multiplex PCR. This sample was sequenced with an Illumina HiSeq 2500. TCRbeta libraries were constructed through three rounds of nested PCR with primers (Table S4) according to protocols modified from ARM-PCR. Before sequencing, PCR products of 200-500 bp were excised from the gel and purified with the QIAquick gel extraction kit. The authors' analysis ran thus. Reads were cleaned with Trimmomatic, merged with FLASH into complete CDR3 sequences, and assigned to V(D)J germline segments with MiTCR. Clonal diversity was calculated as the inverse Simpson's index using VDJtools. A read counted as productive if the sequence was in-frame and lacked a premature stop codon. The raw public reads went through TCRdb reprocessing: fastp at Q25, MiXCR clone calling, in-frame beta chains kept. Every distinct CDR3 protein forms one entry, paired with its most common genes and DNA. TCRdb's processing, not the authors', yielded these V and J calls. The sample profile shows 77,000 or so distinct CDR3 sequences; approximately 82% of them were found once. Under 50% of the sample goes to the ten largest clones.

What was sequenced was distant non-tumor lung tissue. The receptor chain draws on TRBV11-2 and TRBJ2-2; the central 7 bases match TRBD1. The clonotype comes from a man aged 70 or older with non-small cell lung cancer. The DNA sequence is as follows: TGTGCCAGCAGCTTTCGGACAGGCCCTTCCCGCAGGGAGCTGTTTTTT. It codes for CASSFRTGPSRRELFF.